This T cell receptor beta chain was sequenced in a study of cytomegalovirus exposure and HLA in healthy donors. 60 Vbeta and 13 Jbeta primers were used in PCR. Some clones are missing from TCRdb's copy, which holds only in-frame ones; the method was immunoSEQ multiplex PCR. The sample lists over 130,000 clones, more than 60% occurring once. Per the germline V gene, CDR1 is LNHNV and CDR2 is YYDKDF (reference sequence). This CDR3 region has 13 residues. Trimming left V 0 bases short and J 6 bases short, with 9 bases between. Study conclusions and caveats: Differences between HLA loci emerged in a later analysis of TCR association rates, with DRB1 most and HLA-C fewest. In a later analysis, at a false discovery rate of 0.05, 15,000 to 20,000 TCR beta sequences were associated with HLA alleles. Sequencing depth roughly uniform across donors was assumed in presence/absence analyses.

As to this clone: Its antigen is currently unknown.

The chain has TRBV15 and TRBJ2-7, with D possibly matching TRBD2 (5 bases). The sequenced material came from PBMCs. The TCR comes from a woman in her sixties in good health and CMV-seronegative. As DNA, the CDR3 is TGTGCCACCAGCAGAGATCAAGGGAGCGAGCAGTACTTC. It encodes CATSRDQGSEQYF.